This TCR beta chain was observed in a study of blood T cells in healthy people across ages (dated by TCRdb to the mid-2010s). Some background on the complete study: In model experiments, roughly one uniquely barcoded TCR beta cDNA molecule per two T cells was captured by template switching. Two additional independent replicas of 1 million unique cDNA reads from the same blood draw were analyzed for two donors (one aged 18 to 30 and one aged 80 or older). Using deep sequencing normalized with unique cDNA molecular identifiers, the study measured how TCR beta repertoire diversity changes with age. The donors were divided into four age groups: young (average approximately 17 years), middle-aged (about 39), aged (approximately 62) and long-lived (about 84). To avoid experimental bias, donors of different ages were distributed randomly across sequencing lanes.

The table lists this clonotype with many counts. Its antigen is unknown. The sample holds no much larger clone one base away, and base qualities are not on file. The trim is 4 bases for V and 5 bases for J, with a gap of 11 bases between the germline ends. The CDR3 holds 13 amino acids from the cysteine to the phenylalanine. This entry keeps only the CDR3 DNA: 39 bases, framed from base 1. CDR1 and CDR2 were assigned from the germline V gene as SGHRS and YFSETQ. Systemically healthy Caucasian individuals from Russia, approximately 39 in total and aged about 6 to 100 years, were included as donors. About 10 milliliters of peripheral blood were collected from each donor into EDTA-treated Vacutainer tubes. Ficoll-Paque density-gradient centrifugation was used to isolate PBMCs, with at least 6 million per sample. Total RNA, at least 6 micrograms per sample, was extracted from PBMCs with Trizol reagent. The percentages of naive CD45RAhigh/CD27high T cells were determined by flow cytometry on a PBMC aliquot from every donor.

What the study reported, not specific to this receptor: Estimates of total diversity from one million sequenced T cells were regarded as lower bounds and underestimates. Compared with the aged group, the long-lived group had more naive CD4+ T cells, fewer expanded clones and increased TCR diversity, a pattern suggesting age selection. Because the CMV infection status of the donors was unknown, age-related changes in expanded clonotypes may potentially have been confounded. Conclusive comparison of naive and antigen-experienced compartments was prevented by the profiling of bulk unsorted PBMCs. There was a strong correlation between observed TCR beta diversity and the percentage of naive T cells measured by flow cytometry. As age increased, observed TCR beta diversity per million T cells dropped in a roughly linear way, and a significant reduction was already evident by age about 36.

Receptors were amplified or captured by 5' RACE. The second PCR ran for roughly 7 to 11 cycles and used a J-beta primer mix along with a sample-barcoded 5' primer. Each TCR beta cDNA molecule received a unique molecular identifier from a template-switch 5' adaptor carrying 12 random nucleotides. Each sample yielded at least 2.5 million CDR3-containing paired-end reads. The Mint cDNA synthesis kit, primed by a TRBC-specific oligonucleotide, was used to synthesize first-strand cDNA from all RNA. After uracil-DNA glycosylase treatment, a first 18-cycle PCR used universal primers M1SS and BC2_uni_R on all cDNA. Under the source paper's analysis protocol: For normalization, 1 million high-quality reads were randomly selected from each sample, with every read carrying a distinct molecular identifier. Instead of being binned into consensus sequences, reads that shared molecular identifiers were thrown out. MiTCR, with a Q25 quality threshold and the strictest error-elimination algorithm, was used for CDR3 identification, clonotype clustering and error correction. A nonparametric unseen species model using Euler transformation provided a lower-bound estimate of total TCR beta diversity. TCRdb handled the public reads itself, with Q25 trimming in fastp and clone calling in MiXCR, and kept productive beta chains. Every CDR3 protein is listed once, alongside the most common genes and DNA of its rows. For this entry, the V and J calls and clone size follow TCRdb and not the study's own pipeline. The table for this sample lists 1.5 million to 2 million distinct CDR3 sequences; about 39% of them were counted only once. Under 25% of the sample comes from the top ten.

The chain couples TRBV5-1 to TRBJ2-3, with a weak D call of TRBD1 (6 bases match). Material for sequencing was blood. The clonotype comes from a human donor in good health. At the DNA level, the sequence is TGCGCCAGCAGCGGGCAGGGGTTAGATACGCAGTATTTT. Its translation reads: CASSGQGLDTQYF.